Below, 20 T cell receptor beta chains from the same sample are listed, as sequenced in a study of early T cells in non-severe SARS-CoV-2 infection. TCRdb passed the 5' RACE reads through MiXCR, listing each CDR3 protein once. The table lists 75,000 to 100,000 distinct CDR3 sequences, over 15% of them singletons. Sequencing was done on a sample of whole blood. These TCRs come from an adult who was a healthcare worker with PCR-confirmed SARS-CoV-2 infection or an uninfected control (not recorded which).

The rearrangement joins TRBV29-1 to TRBJ2-1; D is unresolved. The V end lost 7 bases, the J end lost 5 bases, and 15 bases lay between the germline ends. This CDR3 spans 13 amino acids. Germline V gene data show CDR1 as SQVTM and CDR2 as ANQGSEA. CDR3 sequence: CSADFLRNNEQFF. CDR3 DNA: TGCAGCGCAGACTTCCTAAGGAACAATGAGCAGTTCTTC.

The gene calls are TRBV5-4 and TRBJ1-6, with a tentative D call TRBD1 (5 bases). The germline gives CDR1 SGHNT, CDR2 YYREEE (reference sequence). The CDR3 is 14 residues long. V was pared by 7 bases and J by 10 bases, with 18 bases between. CDR3 sequence reads: CASSPGTTPSPLHF. The CDR3, as DNA: TGTGCCAGCTCCCCCGGGACGACGCCGTCACCCCTCCACTTT.

The chain combines TRBV20-1 with TRBJ2-3, with 7 positions matching TRBD2. The junction had 14 bases not matched to a gene; V was cut back by 3 bases and J by 2 bases. Germline V gene lookup returns CDR1 DFQATT and CDR2 SNEGSKA (reference sequence). The CDR3 has 17 residues. The CDR3 spells CSASAFAVGGYTDTQYF. The DNA of the CDR3 is TGCAGTGCTAGTGCTTTTGCAGTGGGGGGGTACACAGATACGCAGTATTTT.

The chain couples TRBV5-4 to TRBJ1-6; D possibly corresponds to TRBD1 (5 bases). Germline lookup yields CDR1 SGHNT and CDR2 YYREEE (reference sequence). V dropped 4 bases and J dropped 9 bases, with 14 bases sitting between them. The CDR3 consists of 14 residues. In DNA form, the CDR3 reads TGTGCCAGCAGCCGTAAGGGACCCGTTTCACCCCTCCACTTT. This translates into CASSRKGPVSPLHF.

The rearrangement joins TRBV13 to TRBJ1-5, with D maybe TRBD1 (6 bases). CDR1 PRHDT and CDR2 FYEKMQ come from the germline V gene (reference sequence). The CDR3 sequence is 17 residues long. Trimming removed 3 bases at V and 0 bases at J, with 15 bases between. CDR3: CASSFEGGRISNQPQHF. For the CDR3, the DNA is TGTGCCAGCAGCTTTGAGGGGGGACGGATTAGCAATCAGCCCCAGCATTTT.

The gene calls are TRBV20-1 and TRBJ1-4; perhaps TRBD1 as D (6 bases). CDR1 DFQATT and CDR2 SNEGSKA come from the germline V gene (reference sequence). The V end was cut by 4 bases, the J end by 8 bases, with 20 bases between. The CDR3 spans 15 residues. The CDR3 loop is CSATEIRGGLEKLFF. For the CDR3, the DNA is TGCAGTGCTACAGAGATCAGGGGTGGTTTGGAAAAACTGTTTTTT.

There are a few counts of this clonotype. The V call is TRBV6-2 or TRBV6-3, the J call TRBJ2-5; 8 bases map to TRBD2. V trimming: 4 bases; J trimming: 3 bases; junction bases outside the gene matches: 4. Germline CDR1 and CDR2: MNHEY and SVGEGT. CDR3 length: 14 residues. The CDR3 protein is CASSSHSGEETQYF. CDR3 sequence (DNA): TGTGCCAGCAGTTCCCATAGCGGGGAAGAGACCCAGTACTTC.

This clonotype came up a few times. The rearrangement links TRBV29-1 to TRBJ2-3; a possible D gene is TRBD2 (6 bases). V was shortened by 7 bases and J by 0 bases, with 11 bases between the two germline ends. Germline assignment: CDR1 SQVTM and CDR2 ANQGSEA. There are 13 residues in the CDR3. The CDR3 DNA is TGCAGCGGCGGGACTTTAAGCACAGATACGCAGTATTTT. Amino acid sequence: CSGGTLSTDTQYF.

There are a few counts of this clonotype. CDR3 in amino acids: CASTHNAGTGTEAFF. The CDR3 bases are TGTGCCAGCACACACAACGCAGGGACGGGGACTGAAGCTTTCTTT. The chain is built from TRBV27 and TRBJ1-1; tentatively, D is TRBD1 (5 bases). Trimming took off 7 bases at V and 5 bases at J, with 20 bases between the two ends. The CDR3 spans 15 residues. Germline V CDR1 and CDR2: MNHEY, SMNVEV (reference sequence).

This clonotype appeared a few times. The gene calls are TRBV7-9 and TRBJ2-1, with 10 positions matching TRBD2. This CDR3 spans 16 amino acids. The V and J ends lost 5 bases and 6 bases, in that order; junction bases with no gene match: 10. Germline V lookup: CDR1 SEHNR, CDR2 FQNEAQ (reference sequence). The CDR3 loop is CASSPDPGTSANEQFF. The CDR3 DNA sequence: TGTGCCAGCAGCCCAGATCCCGGGACTAGCGCCAATGAGCAGTTCTTC.

This clonotype was detected ten times or more. The chain employs TRBV20-1 and TRBJ2-1, with 14 nucleotides matching TRBD2. Trimming removed 2 bases from V and 7 bases from J; junction bases left unmatched: 16. Germline CDR1 and CDR2: DFQATT and SNEGSKA (reference sequence). The CDR3 extends over 19 amino acids. CDR3 DNA sequence: TGCAGTGCTAGACTGTACAGACTAGCGGGAGGGCCCTGGAGAAATGAGCAGTTCTTC. Translated: CSARLYRLAGGPWRNEQFF.

This clonotype was observed many times. J is TRBJ1-2 and V is TRBV28, with a possible D match to TRBD1 (6 bases). This CDR3 comprises 14 residues. V was trimmed by 5 bases and J by 3 bases, leaving 13 bases between them. Looked up from germline, CDR1 is MDHEN and CDR2 is SYDVKM. The CDR3 sequence: CASSQQGFDYGYTF. CDR3 bases: TGTGCCAGCAGTCAACAGGGATTCGACTATGGCTACACCTTC.

A few counts support this clonotype. The chain is built from TRBV28 and TRBJ2-1, with 11 nucleotides matching TRBD2. The length of the CDR3 is 16 residues. The germline V gene has CDR1 MDHEN and CDR2 SYDVKM. Trimming took 3 bases from V and 4 from J; bases not matched to a gene: 5. The CDR3 reads CASSLYLAGGYNEQFF. The CDR3 DNA sequence: TGTGCCAGCAGTTTGTACCTAGCGGGGGGTTACAATGAGCAGTTCTTC.

This clonotype was seen more than once but under ten times. This rearrangement joins TRBV2 to TRBJ1-5; possible D gene TRBD1, 6 bases. CDR3 length: 14 residues. The germline V and J ends were trimmed by 6 bases and 3 bases, with 12 bases remaining between them. Germline CDR1 SNHLY, CDR2 FYNNEI. The CDR3 bases are TGTGCCAGCAGAGGGGACACCTACAATCAGCCCCAGCATTTT. Its protein product is CASRGDTYNQPQHF.

This clonotype showed up just a few times. The chain carries TRBV7-9 and TRBJ1-1; 9 bases are shared with TRBD1. Germline assignment: CDR1 SEHNR and CDR2 FQNEAQ (reference sequence). V lost 4 bases and J lost 0; bases outside the gene matches: 3. The CDR3 sequence is 15 residues long. CDR3 coding DNA: TGTGCCAGCAGCTCCGGACAGGGGATGAACACTGAAGCTTTCTTT. Residues: CASSSGQGMNTEAFF.

This clonotype was counted at least ten times. V and J are TRBV11-2 and TRBJ1-1, with D unclear. The length of the CDR3 is 13 residues. Germline values: CDR1 SGHAT, CDR2 FQNNGV. Trimming stripped 1 base from V and 1 base from J, with 4 bases between. The CDR3 is CASSLGGNTEAFF. In DNA, the CDR3 is TGTGCCAGCAGCTTAGGAGGGAACACTGAAGCTTTCTTT.

The chain is built from TRBV29-1 and TRBJ2-7; 8 bases agree with TRBD1. Trimming at V came to 5 bases and at J to 3 bases, leaving 3 bases not matched to a gene. Germline CDR1 and CDR2: SQVTM and ANQGSEA. The length of the CDR3 is 12 residues. CDR3 coding DNA: TGCAGCGTTCTCACAGGGGGCTACGAGCAGTACTTC. Translation: CSVLTGGYEQYF.

The rearrangement uses TRBV10-3 and TRBJ2-1; D possibly corresponds to TRBD1 (6 bases). With 4 bases removed from V and 4 bases from J, the gap between germline ends came to 14 bases. The CDR3 totals 15 residues. CDR1 is ENHRY, CDR2 SYGVKD, per germline. The CDR3 DNA is TGTGCCATCAGTGGTCAGGCAGGGGATTACAATGAGCAGTTCTTC. Translated, it gives CAISGQAGDYNEQFF.

The CDR3, as DNA: TGTGCCAGCAGTCCTAAGTACGAGCAGTACTTC. Its translation is CASSPKYEQYF. The chain has TRBV12-3 or TRBV12-4 and TRBJ2-7; unclear D gene. This CDR3 is 11 amino acids long. The V and J ends lost 5 bases and 4 bases respectively, with 6 bases between them.

This clonotype was observed a few times. The CDR3: CASTGYRDKGSYEQYF. In nucleotides, the CDR3 is TGTGCCAGCACGGGCTACCGGGACAAGGGTTCCTACGAGCAGTACTTC. V is TRBV28 and J is TRBJ2-7, with D perhaps matching TRBD1 (6 bases). The CDR3 runs 16 residues. The germline V and J ends were trimmed by 7 bases and 1 base, with 20 bases remaining between them. Per the germline V gene, CDR1 is MDHEN and CDR2 is SYDVKM. Drawing the rest from reference TRBV28 and TRBJ2-7, the complete variable domain is DVKVTQSSRYLVKRTGEKVFLECVQDMDHENMFWYRQDPGLGLRLIYFSYDVKMKEKGDIPEGYSVSREKKERFSLILESASTNQTSMYLCASTGYRDKGSYEQYFGPGTRLTVT.